This T cell receptor (beta chain) comes out of a study of CD8+ T cells in alopecia areata (dated by TCRdb to the late 2010s). At the level of the whole study: Skin from C3H/HeJ donors aged 6-12 months with spontaneous alopecia was grafted onto female C3H/HeJ recipients aged roughly 6-10 weeks. TCRbeta CDR3 regions were amplified by immunoSEQ multiplex PCR with 35 Vbeta forward and 13 Jbeta reverse primers. Scalp clonality was compared across normal scalp (n=4), patchy alopecia areata scalp (n=8), and alopecia totalis/universalis scalp (n=8). Scalp tissue and sorted CD4+ and CD8+ peripheral blood T cells from patchy and totalis/universalis alopecia areata patients and from healthy controls were covered by human TCRbeta sequencing. RNA was extracted with the PAXgene miRNA kit for fixed scalp, the miRNeasy kit for PBMCs, and the RNeasy kit for mouse skin. To study T cell clonal expansion in alopecia areata, the researchers applied high-throughput TCRbeta sequencing to both the C3H/HeJ mouse model and human patients.

Cells from mouse cutaneous lymph nodes were pooled, stained for CD4, CD8alpha, NKG2D, NKG2ACE and other markers, and then sorted on a BD Influx. The library was prepared using the immunoSEQ multiplex PCR assay. RNA was extracted from all samples and reverse transcribed into cDNA as template for TCR sequencing. SuperScript III was used for first-strand cDNA synthesis, primed with a 2:1 mix of oligo-dT and random hexamers. A synthetic immune receptor repertoire was used to gauge amplification bias, and whatever bias remained was removed computationally. Libraries were sequenced on Illumina HiSeq using 60 bp reads that covered the CDR3 and were read from J toward V. The authors' analysis ran thus. Raw reads were preprocessed for error removal, and CDR3 was defined according to IMGT conventions as running from the conserved cysteine to phenylalanine. Clonality was computed as 1 minus the Shannon entropy, with the entropy normalized by log2 of the number of productive unique TCRs. Scalp TCRbeta sequences were cross-referenced with sorted blood CD4 and CD8 repertoires so that the CD4 or CD8 identity of scalp clones could be inferred. TCRdb stores this immuneACCESS table with in-frame sequences only. Part of the clones is absent; in the studies checked, under half of the shortfall reflects unresolved V genes, and no reason is known for the rest. For V, J and clone size, that table is used; D and trimming come from the DNA. With more than 250,000 clones recorded, this sample contains no clone counted only once. 1.2% of the sample is held by the ten biggest clonotypes.

This clone turned up a few times. It has no known antigen specificity. For this mouse receptor, gene names and germline sequences are murine. Read coverage stops 4 residues before the CDR3 terminus; the germline J gene supplies the remainder. What the study reported, not specific to this receptor: Shared TCR sequences between patients were less evident than in mice, which may be partly attributable to HLA diversity in the patient population. Resident alphabeta T cells in normal human skin are also sequenced, complicating scalp TCR repertoire analysis, unlike mouse skin dominated by gammadelta T cells. Lesional scalp, especially in alopecia totalis/universalis, showed higher clonality and more expanded CD8+ clones than normal scalp, suggesting antigenic drive.

CDR1 and CDR2, looked up from the germline V gene (reference sequence), are LGHNA and YNLKQL. V is pruned by 4 bases and J by 5 bases, leaving 7 bases of the junction without a gene match. The CDR3 contains 15 residues, cysteine and phenylalanine counted. Shown are 33 bases from within the CDR3, in frame from base 1. Sequencing was done on a sample of CD4+ T cells sorted from a lymph node. The TCR was taken from a C3H/HeJ mouse with alopecia areata. Mice of this strain bear MHC haplotype H2-k. The V and J segments used are TRBV5 and TRBJ2-1, and TRBD1 aligns with 8 junction nucleotides. The sequenced CDR3 bases are TGTGCCAGCAGCCCTCGGACAGGGAGGGATGCT. The resulting protein is CASSPRTGRDA. The full CDR3 protein reads CASSPRTGRDAEQFF.